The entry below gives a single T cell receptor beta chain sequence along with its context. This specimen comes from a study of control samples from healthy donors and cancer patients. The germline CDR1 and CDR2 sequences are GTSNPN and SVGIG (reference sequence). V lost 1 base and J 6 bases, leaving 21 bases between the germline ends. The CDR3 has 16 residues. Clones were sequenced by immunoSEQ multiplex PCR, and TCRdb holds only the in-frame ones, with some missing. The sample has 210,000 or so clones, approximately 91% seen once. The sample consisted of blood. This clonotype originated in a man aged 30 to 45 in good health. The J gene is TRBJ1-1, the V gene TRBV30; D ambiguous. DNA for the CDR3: TGTGCCTGGAGTGGAGACACGACGTCCCTGAGCGCTGAAGCTTTCTTT. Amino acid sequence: CAWSGDTTSLSAEAFF.